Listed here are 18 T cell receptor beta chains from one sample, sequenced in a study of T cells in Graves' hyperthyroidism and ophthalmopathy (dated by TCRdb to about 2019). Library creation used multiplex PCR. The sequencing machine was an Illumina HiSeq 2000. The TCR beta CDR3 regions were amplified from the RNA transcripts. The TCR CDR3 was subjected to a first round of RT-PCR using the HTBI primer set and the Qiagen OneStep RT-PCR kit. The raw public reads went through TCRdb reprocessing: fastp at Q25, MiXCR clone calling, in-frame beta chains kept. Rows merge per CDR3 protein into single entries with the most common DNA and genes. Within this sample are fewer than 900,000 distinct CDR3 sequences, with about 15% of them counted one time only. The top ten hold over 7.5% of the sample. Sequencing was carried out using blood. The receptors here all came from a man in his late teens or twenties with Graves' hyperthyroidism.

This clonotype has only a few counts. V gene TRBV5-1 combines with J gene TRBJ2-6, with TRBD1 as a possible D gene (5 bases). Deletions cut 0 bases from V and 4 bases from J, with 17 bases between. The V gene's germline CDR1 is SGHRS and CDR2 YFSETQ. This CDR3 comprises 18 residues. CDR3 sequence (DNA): TGCGCCAGCAGCTTGGATGCGGCAGGGCGGCCCGGGGCCAACGTCCTGACTTTC. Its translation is CASSLDAAGRPGANVLTF.

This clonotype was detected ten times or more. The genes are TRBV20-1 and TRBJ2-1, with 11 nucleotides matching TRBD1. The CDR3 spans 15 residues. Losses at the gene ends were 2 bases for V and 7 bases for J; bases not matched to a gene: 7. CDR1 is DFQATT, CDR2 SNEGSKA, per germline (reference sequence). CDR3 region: CSARQRDRGWNEQFF. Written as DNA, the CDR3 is TGCAGTGCTAGACAGCGGGACAGGGGGTGGAATGAGCAGTTCTTC.

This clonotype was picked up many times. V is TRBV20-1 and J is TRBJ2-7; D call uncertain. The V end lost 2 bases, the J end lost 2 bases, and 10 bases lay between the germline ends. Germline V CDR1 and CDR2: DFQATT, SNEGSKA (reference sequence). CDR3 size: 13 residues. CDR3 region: CSARSVDAYEQYF. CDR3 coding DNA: TGCAGTGCTAGATCCGTTGACGCCTACGAGCAGTACTTC.

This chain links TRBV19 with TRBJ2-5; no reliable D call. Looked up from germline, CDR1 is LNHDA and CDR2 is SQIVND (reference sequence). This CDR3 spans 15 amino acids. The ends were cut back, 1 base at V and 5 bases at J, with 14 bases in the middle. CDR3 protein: CASSIGGSGAETQYF. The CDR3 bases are TGTGCCAGTAGTATAGGAGGTTCCGGAGCGGAGACCCAGTACTTC. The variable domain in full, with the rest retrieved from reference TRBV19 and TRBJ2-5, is DGGITQSPKYLFRKEGQNVTLSCEQNLNHDAMYWYRQDPGQGLRLIYYSQIVNDFQKGDIAEGYSVSREKKESFPLTVTSAQKNPTAFYLCASSIGGSGAETQYFGPGTRLLVL.

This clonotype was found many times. The CDR3 sequence is CASGSLSGTGRSPLHF. The CDR3, as DNA: TGTGCTAGTGGTTCTTTATCCGGGACAGGAAGATCACCCCTCCACTTT. V gene TRBV12-5 combines with J gene TRBJ1-6; TRBD1 aligns across 8 bases. Germline values: CDR1 LGHNT, CDR2 FRNRAP. J gave up 10 bases and V 4 bases, and 12 bases lay outside the gene matches. This CDR3 contains 16 residues.

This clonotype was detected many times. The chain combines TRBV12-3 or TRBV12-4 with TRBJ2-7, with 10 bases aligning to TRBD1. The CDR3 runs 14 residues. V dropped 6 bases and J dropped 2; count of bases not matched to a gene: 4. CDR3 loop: CASSSDRGPYEQYF. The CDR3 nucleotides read TGTGCCAGCAGCTCAGACAGGGGGCCCTACGAGCAGTACTTC.

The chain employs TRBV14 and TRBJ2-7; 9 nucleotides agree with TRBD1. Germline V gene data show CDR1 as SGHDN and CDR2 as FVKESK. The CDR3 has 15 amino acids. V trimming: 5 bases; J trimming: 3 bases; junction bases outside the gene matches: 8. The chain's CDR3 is CASSVTGGSFYEQYF. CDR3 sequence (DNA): TGTGCCAGCAGCGTAACAGGGGGCAGTTTCTACGAGCAGTACTTC.

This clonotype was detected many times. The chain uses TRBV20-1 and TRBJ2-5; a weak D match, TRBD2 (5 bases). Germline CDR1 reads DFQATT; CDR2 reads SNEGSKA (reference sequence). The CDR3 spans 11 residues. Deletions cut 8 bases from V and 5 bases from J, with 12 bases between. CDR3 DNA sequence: TGCAGTACCAGCCGCGGGGAGACCCAGTACTTC. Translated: CSTSRGETQYF.

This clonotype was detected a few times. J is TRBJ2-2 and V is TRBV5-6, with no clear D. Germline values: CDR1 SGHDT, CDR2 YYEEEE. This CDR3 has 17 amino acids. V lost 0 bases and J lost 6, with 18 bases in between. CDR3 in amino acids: CASSLAAAYSFSGELFF. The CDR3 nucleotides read TGTGCCAGCAGCTTGGCCGCGGCCTACTCATTCTCCGGGGAGCTGTTTTTT.

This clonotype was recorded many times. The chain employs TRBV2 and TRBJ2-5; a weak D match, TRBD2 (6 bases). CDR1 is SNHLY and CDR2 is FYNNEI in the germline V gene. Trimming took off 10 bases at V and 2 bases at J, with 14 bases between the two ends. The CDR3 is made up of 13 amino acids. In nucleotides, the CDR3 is TGTGCCACCGCCGGGACTTCTCAAGAGACCCAGTACTTC. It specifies CATAGTSQETQYF.

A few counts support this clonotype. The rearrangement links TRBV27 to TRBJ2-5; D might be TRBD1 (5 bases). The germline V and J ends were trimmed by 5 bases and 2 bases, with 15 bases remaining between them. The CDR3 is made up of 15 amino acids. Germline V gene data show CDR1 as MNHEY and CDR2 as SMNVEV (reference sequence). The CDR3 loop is CASSQRQHPQETQYF. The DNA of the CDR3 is TGTGCCAGCAGTCAGAGACAGCACCCACAAGAGACCCAGTACTTC.

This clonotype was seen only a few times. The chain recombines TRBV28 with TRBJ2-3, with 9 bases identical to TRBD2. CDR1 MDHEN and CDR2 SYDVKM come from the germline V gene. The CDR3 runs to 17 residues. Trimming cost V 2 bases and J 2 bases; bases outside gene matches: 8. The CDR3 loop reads CASSLRGRLADTDTQYF. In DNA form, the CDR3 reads TGTGCCAGCAGTTTAAGGGGCCGACTAGCGGACACAGATACGCAGTATTTT.

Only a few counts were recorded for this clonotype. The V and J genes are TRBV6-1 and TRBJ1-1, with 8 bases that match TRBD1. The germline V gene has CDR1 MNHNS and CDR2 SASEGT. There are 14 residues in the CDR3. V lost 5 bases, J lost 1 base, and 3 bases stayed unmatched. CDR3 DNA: TGTGCCAGCAGTAGCCAGGGGGCGAACACTGAAGCTTTCTTT. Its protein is CASSSQGANTEAFF.

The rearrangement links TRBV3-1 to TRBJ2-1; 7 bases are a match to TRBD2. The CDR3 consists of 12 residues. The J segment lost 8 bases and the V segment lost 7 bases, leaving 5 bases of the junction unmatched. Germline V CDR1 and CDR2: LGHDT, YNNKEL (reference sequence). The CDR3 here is CASNGGSDEQFF. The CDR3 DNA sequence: TGTGCCAGCAACGGGGGGAGTGATGAGCAGTTCTTC.

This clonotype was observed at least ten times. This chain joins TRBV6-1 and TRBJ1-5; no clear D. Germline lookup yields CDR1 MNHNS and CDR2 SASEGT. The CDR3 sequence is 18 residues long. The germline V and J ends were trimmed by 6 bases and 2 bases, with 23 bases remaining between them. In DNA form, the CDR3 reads TGTGCCAGCAGATTCCGGTATTCCCTCCCGATTGGCAATCAGCCCCAGCATTTT. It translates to CASRFRYSLPIGNQPQHF.

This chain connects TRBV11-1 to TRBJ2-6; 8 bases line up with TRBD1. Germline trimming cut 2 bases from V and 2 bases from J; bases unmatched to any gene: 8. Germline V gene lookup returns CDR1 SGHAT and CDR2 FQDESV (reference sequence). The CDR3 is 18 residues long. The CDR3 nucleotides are TGTGCCAGCAGCTTACCCGGACAGGGAGAGGCTGGGGCCAACGTCCTGACTTTC. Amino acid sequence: CASSLPGQGEAGANVLTF.

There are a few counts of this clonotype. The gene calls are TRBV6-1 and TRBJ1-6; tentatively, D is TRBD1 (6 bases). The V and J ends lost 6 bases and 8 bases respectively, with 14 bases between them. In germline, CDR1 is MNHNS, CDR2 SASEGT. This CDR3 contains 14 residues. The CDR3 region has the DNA TGTGCCAGCAGATTCGGGACATTGGATTCACCCCTCCACTTT. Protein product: CASRFGTLDSPLHF.

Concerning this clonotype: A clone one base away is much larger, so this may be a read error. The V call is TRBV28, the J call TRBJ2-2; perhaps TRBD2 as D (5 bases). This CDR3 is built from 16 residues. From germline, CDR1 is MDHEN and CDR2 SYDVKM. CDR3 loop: CASSPPQEANTGEPFF. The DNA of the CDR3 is TGTGCCAGCAGCCCTCCGCAGGAAGCTAACACCGGGGAGCCGTTTTTT.